These 24 T cell receptor beta chains share one sample of origin, sequenced in a study of blood T cell repertoires in COVID-19. Produced via immunoSEQ multiplex PCR; TCRdb's table is partial and in-frame only. The data contain 150,000 to 160,000 clones, about 89% of them singletons. Source material: peripheral blood. The receptors derive from a man aged 50-59 years with acute or convalescent COVID-19.

This clone was observed once. V usage is TRBV7-8 and J usage is TRBJ2-5, with 7 bases that match TRBD2. This CDR3 is built from 18 residues. From germline, CDR1 is SGHVS and CDR2 FQNEAQ. Trimming took 2 bases from V and 1 from J; bases not matched to a gene: 13. CDR3: CASSLYANGGGLQETQYF. DNA of the CDR3: TGTGCCAGCAGCTTATATGCAAATGGCGGGGGACTCCAAGAGACCCAGTACTTC.

This clone turned up a few times. The chain joins TRBV4-3 to TRBJ2-1; D perhaps matches TRBD1 (7 bases). Germline CDR1 LGHNA, CDR2 YSLEER. V was trimmed by 3 bases and J by 10 bases, leaving 16 bases between them. The CDR3 is 14 residues long. CDR3 sequence reads: CASSHRTGAGEQFF. The CDR3 region has the DNA TGCGCCAGCAGCCATCGCACAGGGGCGGGGGAGCAGTTCTTC.

A few counts support this clone. The chain has TRBV7-2 and TRBJ2-7; 7 bases map to TRBD2. The CDR3 loop spans 15 amino acids. Germline lookup yields CDR1 SGHTA and CDR2 FQGNSA. The ends lost 0 bases at V and 3 bases at J; junction bases unmatched: 5. The CDR3 here is CASSLAPGRDYEQYV. CDR3 sequence (DNA): TGTGCCAGCAGCTTAGCGCCAGGGAGGGACTACGAGCAGTACGTC.

The CDR3 spells CASSPTVSNEKLFF. The CDR3 region has the DNA TGTGCCAGCAGTCCGACAGTTTCAAATGAAAAACTGTTTTTT. The rearrangement uses TRBV5-6 and TRBJ1-4; a weak D match, TRBD1 (5 bases). Trimming took off 5 bases at V and 5 bases at J, with 13 bases between the two ends. CDR1 SGHDT and CDR2 YYEEEE come from the germline V gene. This CDR3 comprises 14 residues. Full variable domain (outside the CDR3, taken from reference TRBV5-6 and TRBJ1-4): DAGVTQSPTHLIKTRGQQVTLRCSPKSGHDTVSWYQQALGQGPQFIFQYYEEEERQRGNFPDRFSGHQFPNYSSELNVNALLLGDSALYLCASSPTVSNEKLFFGSGTQLSVL.

The chain has TRBV12-1 and TRBJ1-6. TRBV12-1 is noted as a pseudogene. This CDR3 comprises 17 residues. CDR3 in amino acids: CASSVRLESRGNSPLHF. CDR3 nucleotides: TGTGCCAGCAGCGTACGACTGGAAAGTCGGGGGAATTCACCCCTCCACTTT.

The chain recombines TRBV5-5 with TRBJ2-7; 10 bases map to TRBD1. CDR1 SGHKS and CDR2 YYEKEE come from the germline V gene (reference sequence). J gave up 3 bases and V 4 bases, and 7 bases lay outside the gene matches. This CDR3 region has 15 residues. The CDR3 sequence: CASSPRDRGHYEQYV. The CDR3 nucleotides read TGTGCCAGCAGCCCCCGGGACAGGGGCCACTACGAGCAGTACGTC.

The V and J genes are TRBV28 and TRBJ2-1, with TRBD2 matching 8 bases. The CDR3 sequence is 15 residues long. Germline CDR1 MDHEN, CDR2 SYDVKM. The J segment lost 8 bases and the V segment lost 5 bases, leaving 11 bases of the junction unmatched. The CDR3 bases are TGTGCCAGCAGTATCCTTCCGGGAGGGCCGCATGAGCAGTTCTTC. Amino acids: CASSILPGGPHEQFF. Drawing the rest from reference TRBV28 and TRBJ2-1, the complete variable domain is DVKVTQSSRYLVKRTGEKVFLECVQDMDHENMFWYRQDPGLGLRLIYFSYDVKMKEKGDIPEGYSVSREKKERFSLILESASTNQTSMYLCASSILPGGPHEQFFGPGTRLTVL.

The chain carries TRBV27 and TRBJ2-3, with D uncertain. Trimming pared 4 bases from V and 7 bases from J, leaving 21 bases between. CDR1 is MNHEY and CDR2 is SMNVEV in the germline V gene (reference sequence). The CDR3 is 16 amino acids. This CDR3 reads CASSSTASREVYTQYF. The CDR3 region has the DNA TGTGCCAGCAGTTCGACTGCCAGCCGCGAAGTCTATACGCAGTATTTT.

The V and J genes are TRBV2 and TRBJ1-5; 7 positions match TRBD1. The CDR3 contains 14 residues. With 9 bases clipped from V and 1 base from J, the junction kept 6 bases outside the gene matches. Germline V gene lookup returns CDR1 SNHLY and CDR2 FYNNEI. In DNA, the CDR3 is TGTGCCAGTCAGGACAGGATAAGCAATCAGCCCCAGCATTTT. Encoded protein: CASQDRISNQPQHF.

The chain recombines TRBV7-9 with TRBJ1-2, with 8 bases fitting TRBD1. CDR1 and CDR2 from the germline V gene are SEHNR and FQNEAQ (reference sequence). J gave up 3 bases and V 4 bases, and 10 bases lay outside the gene matches. The CDR3 is 16 amino acids. This CDR3 is CASSSLSADRDYGYTF. The DNA for the CDR3 is TGTGCCAGCAGCTCCCTGTCCGCGGACAGGGACTATGGCTACACCTTC.

The chain has TRBV27 and TRBJ1-1; the D is unclear. The CDR3 totals 15 residues. V lost 2 bases to trimming and J lost 5 bases, with 15 bases between them. Looked up from germline, CDR1 is MNHEY and CDR2 is SMNVEV (reference sequence). The CDR3 here is CASSLRAGGSTEAFF. In nucleotides, the CDR3 is TGTGCCAGCAGTTTACGGGCAGGAGGGAGTACTGAAGCTTTCTTT.

This chain links TRBV10-2 with TRBJ1-1; D not resolved. The V end lost 1 base, the J end lost 4 bases, and 13 bases lay between the germline ends. Germline CDR1 reads WSHSY; CDR2 reads SAAADI. The CDR3 is 15 residues long. The CDR3 sequence: CASSELHHRSTEAFF. The CDR3 DNA sequence: TGCGCCAGCAGTGAGTTGCATCACAGAAGCACTGAAGCTTTCTTT.

The chain couples TRBV7-8 to TRBJ2-1; TRBD1 is a possible D gene (6 bases). V was pared by 6 bases and J by 5 bases, with 11 bases between. The CDR3 covers 13 residues. Germline CDR1 and CDR2: SGHVS and FQNEAQ. The CDR3 is CASRPGTNNEQFF. CDR3 sequence (DNA): TGTGCCAGCAGACCCGGGACAAACAATGAGCAGTTCTTC.

The rearrangement joins TRBV19 to TRBJ1-1, with TRBD1 as a possible D gene (6 bases). Trimming pared 4 bases from V and 1 base from J, leaving 10 bases between. The CDR3 covers 14 residues. In germline, CDR1 is LNHDA, CDR2 SQIVND (reference sequence). The CDR3 region is CASSRGRANTEAFF. The CDR3 DNA sequence: TGTGCCAGTAGTAGGGGGCGGGCGAACACTGAAGCTTTCTTT.

The V gene is TRBV5-1, the J gene TRBJ1-1; 9 bases match TRBD1. Trimming at V came to 0 bases and at J to 6 bases, leaving 0 bases not matched to a gene. CDR1 SGHRS and CDR2 YFSETQ come from the germline V gene. The CDR3 is 13 amino acids. The CDR3 DNA is TGCGCCAGCAGCTTGGGGGACAGGGCTGAAGCTTTCTTT. Amino acid sequence: CASSLGDRAEAFF.

V is TRBV27 and J is TRBJ2-7; the D gene is possibly TRBD1 (5 bases). The V end lost 3 bases, the J end lost 3 bases, and 9 bases lay between the germline ends. The CDR3 contains 13 residues. CDR1 and CDR2 (germline): MNHEY, SMNVEV (reference sequence). CDR3 in DNA: TGTGCCAGCAGTTTCTCCAGGGACTACGAGCAGTACTTC. This encodes CASSFSRDYEQYF.

V is TRBV2 and J is TRBJ1-1, with a possible D match to TRBD1 (5 bases). V lost 5 bases and J 1 base, leaving 11 bases between the germline ends. Looked up from germline, CDR1 is SNHLY and CDR2 is FYNNEI. This CDR3 region has 14 residues. In DNA form, the CDR3 reads TGTGCCAGCAGTCGGGGGAGAGGGAACACTGAAGCTTTCTTT. Amino acids: CASSRGRGNTEAFF. The variable domain in full, completed from reference TRBV2 and TRBJ1-1, reads EPEVTQTPSHQVTQMGQEVILRCVPISNHLYFYWYRQILGQKVEFLVSFYNNEISEKSEIFDDQFSVERPDGSNFTLKIRSTKLEDSAMYFCASSRGRGNTEAFFGQGTRLTVV.

V and J are TRBV14 and TRBJ1-4; 9 bases are a match to TRBD1. The germline V gene encodes CDR1 SGHDN and CDR2 FVKESK. Trimming took 4 bases from V and 5 from J; bases not matched to a gene: 14. CDR3 length: 18 residues. CDR3 nucleotide sequence: TGTGCCAGCAGCCCAGCGGGACAGGGAAATGTTTGGAATGAAAAACTGTTTTTT. This codes for CASSPAGQGNVWNEKLFF. Variable domain in full (rest from reference TRBV14 and TRBJ1-4): EAGVTQFPSHSVIEKGQTVTLRCDPISGHDNLYWYRRVMGKEIKFLLHFVKESKQDESGMPNNRFLAERTGGTYSTLKVQPAELEDSGVYFCASSPAGQGNVWNEKLFFGSGTQLSVL.

Of note for this clone: The same CDR3 can be traced to other DNA sequences in this sample. The chain links TRBV9 to TRBJ2-3, with unresolved D. The germline V gene encodes CDR1 SGDLS and CDR2 YYNGEE. V lost 7 bases and J lost 3, with 6 bases in between. The CDR3 sequence is 11 residues long. CDR3 bases: TGTGCCAGCTCTTTGACAGATACGCAGTATTTT. Translation gives CASSLTDTQYF.

The chain is built from TRBV5-5 and TRBJ2-1, with 11 bases lining up with TRBD2. From germline, CDR1 is SGHKS and CDR2 YYEKEE (reference sequence). The CDR3 is 16 amino acids. V shed 4 bases, J shed 4 bases, and the junction held 7 bases outside the gene matches. This CDR3 reads CASSPPGLAAYNEQFF. The CDR3 bases are TGTGCCAGCAGCCCGCCGGGACTAGCGGCTTACAATGAGCAGTTCTTC.

The chain combines TRBV3-1 (or the pseudogene TRBV3-2) with TRBJ2-7, with 8 bases fitting TRBD2. Trimming cost V 2 bases and J 2 bases; bases outside gene matches: 5. The CDR3 runs to 15 residues. Germline V gene lookup returns CDR1 LGHDT and CDR2 YNNKEL (reference sequence). CDR3 in amino acids: CASSQSSGSPYEQYF. The CDR3 coding sequence is TGTGCCAGCAGCCAATCGAGCGGGAGCCCCTACGAGCAGTACTTC.

The rearrangement links TRBV4-3 to TRBJ1-1; 7 nucleotides match TRBD1. The CDR3 is 16 residues long. V dropped 1 base and J dropped 6; count of bases not matched to a gene: 11. CDR1 and CDR2 from the germline V gene are LGHNA and YSLEER. CDR3: CASSQGLRTGVAEAFF. CDR3 nucleotides: TGCGCCAGCAGCCAAGGCCTAAGAACAGGGGTCGCTGAAGCTTTCTTT.

The chain joins TRBV6-1 to TRBJ1-5, with D hard to call. The V end was cut by 0 bases, the J end by 1 base, with 7 bases between. The CDR3 totals 15 residues. CDR1 MNHNS and CDR2 SASEGT come from the germline V gene. DNA for the CDR3: TGTGCCAGCAGTGAAGCCGGGGAGAGCAATCAGCCCCAGCATTTT. Translated, it gives CASSEAGESNQPQHF.

Worth noting for this clone: Mismatch with germline at one junction end may stem from a read error. This same CDR3 is encoded by further DNA sequences in the sample. V gene TRBV9 combines with J gene TRBJ1-1; perhaps TRBD1 as D (6 bases). There are 14 residues in the CDR3. In germline, CDR1 is SGDLS, CDR2 YYNGEE. The CDR3 spells CASSPRGGDTEAFF. The CDR3 DNA reads TGTGCCAGCAGCCCTCGTGGGGGGGACACCGAAGCTTTCTTT.